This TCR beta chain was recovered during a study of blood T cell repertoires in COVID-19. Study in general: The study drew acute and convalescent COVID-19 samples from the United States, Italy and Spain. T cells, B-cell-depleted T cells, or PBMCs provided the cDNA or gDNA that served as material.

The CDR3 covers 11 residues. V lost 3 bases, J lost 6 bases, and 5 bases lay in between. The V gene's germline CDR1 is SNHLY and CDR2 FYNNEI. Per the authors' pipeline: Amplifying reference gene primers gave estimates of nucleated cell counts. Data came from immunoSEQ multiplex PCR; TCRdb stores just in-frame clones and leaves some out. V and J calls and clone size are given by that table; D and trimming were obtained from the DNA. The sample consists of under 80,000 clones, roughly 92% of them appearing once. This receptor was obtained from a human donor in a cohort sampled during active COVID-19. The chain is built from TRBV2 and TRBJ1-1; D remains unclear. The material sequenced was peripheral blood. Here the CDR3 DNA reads TGTGCCAGCAGTGATCCTCCTGAAGCTTTCTTT. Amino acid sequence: CASSDPPEAFF.